This TCR beta chain was retrieved from a study of shared clonotypes between healthy human individuals. Unmatched junction bases numbered 6, after V lost 6 bases and J lost 1 base. The germline V gene has CDR1 SGHVS and CDR2 FQNEAQ. This CDR3 comprises 14 residues. Profiling relied on immunoSEQ multiplex PCR, and the TCRdb table lists in-frame clones only, not all of them. The sample shows 110,000 or so clones, around two thirds of them seen only once. What CD8 memory combined were CD45RO+ cells and CCR7-negative CD45RA+ TemRA cells. This sequence originates from a woman in her twenties or thirties in good health. This sequence joins TRBV7-8 and TRBJ2-7; TRBD1 matches at 7 bases. The sample consisted of memory CD8+ T cells sorted from blood. Specified subset: CD45RO+ cells pooled with CCR7-negative TemRA cells. This CDR3 reads CASSVGRGSYEQYF. The DNA for the CDR3 is TGTGCCAGCAGTGTTGGCAGGGGGTCCTACGAGCAGTACTTC.